A selection of T cell receptor beta chains follows, all from one sample in a study of CD4 T cells in relation to SARS-CoV-2 and coronaviruses. Clones were read by immunoSEQ multiplex PCR, and TCRdb kept only the in-frame ones, dropping some. The table includes some 38,000 clones, over 75% detected once. These TCRs' antigens remain unknown. The sequencing input was memory CD4+ T cells from PBMCs, cultured in vitro. These TCRs come from an adult with COVID-19. Each CDR3 is given without its conserved first and last residue. Each record gives: CDR3 protein, CDR3 length, D gene, V gene, clone size. D genes are given only for firm matches. Clone sizes are given selectively: once, few, many, or a class where the clone is expanded.

cdr3_aa: ATSRGEGDVDEQY; cdr3_length: 13; d_call: -; v_call: TRBV15; clone_size: few
cdr3_aa: ASMEGVNNSPLH; cdr3_length: 12; d_call: -; v_call: TRBV19; clone_size: -
cdr3_aa: ASSLALGDTYNEQF; cdr3_length: 14; d_call: -; v_call: TRBV7-9; clone_size: once
cdr3_aa: ASTSPTGRQETQY; cdr3_length: 13; d_call: -; v_call: TRBV7-2; clone_size: -
cdr3_aa: ASSLRDGLAGGPDTQY; cdr3_length: 16; d_call: TRBD2; v_call: TRBV27; clone_size: -
cdr3_aa: ASCVGANYEQY; cdr3_length: 11; d_call: -; v_call: TRBV7-3; clone_size: -
cdr3_aa: ASSLFSAAYEQY; cdr3_length: 12; d_call: -; v_call: TRBV28; clone_size: -
cdr3_aa: ASSYDRGTGDEKLF; cdr3_length: 14; d_call: TRBD1; v_call: TRBV6-6; clone_size: -
cdr3_aa: ASSLFGGTTNEKLF; cdr3_length: 14; d_call: -; v_call: TRBV28; clone_size: -
cdr3_aa: ASSSRGREQETQY; cdr3_length: 13; d_call: -; v_call: TRBV19; clone_size: -
cdr3_aa: ASSEALAGSYEQY; cdr3_length: 13; d_call: TRBD2; v_call: TRBV6-1; clone_size: -
cdr3_aa: ASSLAGSGNYNEQF; cdr3_length: 14; d_call: TRBD2; v_call: TRBV5-1; clone_size: -
cdr3_aa: AISSKETQY; cdr3_length: 9; d_call: -; v_call: TRBV10-3; clone_size: -
cdr3_aa: SVDSSWQGMGGYT; cdr3_length: 13; d_call: -; v_call: TRBV29-1; clone_size: few
cdr3_aa: ASNGAGEAGELF; cdr3_length: 12; d_call: TRBD2; v_call: TRBV25-1; clone_size: -
cdr3_aa: ASSYSGTSGSLLGSNEQF; cdr3_length: 18; d_call: TRBD2; v_call: TRBV6-2/TRBV6-3; clone_size: -
cdr3_aa: ASASRGFAEKLF; cdr3_length: 12; d_call: -; v_call: TRBV28; clone_size: few
cdr3_aa: ASSVGLAGYEQY; cdr3_length: 12; d_call: TRBD2; v_call: TRBV9; clone_size: -
cdr3_aa: AAGRGRETQY; cdr3_length: 10; d_call: TRBD1; v_call: TRBV19; clone_size: -
cdr3_aa: ASSLLRQGYQPQH; cdr3_length: 13; d_call: TRBD1; v_call: TRBV28; clone_size: -
cdr3_aa: ASSYSIRGDTQY; cdr3_length: 12; d_call: -; v_call: TRBV6-6; clone_size: -
cdr3_aa: ASSPGQGVVTQY; cdr3_length: 12; d_call: TRBD1; v_call: TRBV11-3; clone_size: -
cdr3_aa: ASSLVPGTGGYT; cdr3_length: 12; d_call: -; v_call: TRBV11-3; clone_size: -
cdr3_aa: ASSPGGEGQPQH; cdr3_length: 12; d_call: -; v_call: TRBV23-1; clone_size: -
cdr3_aa: ASRVDRGNTGELF; cdr3_length: 13; d_call: TRBD1; v_call: TRBV25-1; clone_size: -
cdr3_aa: ASSTWDARNEQF; cdr3_length: 12; d_call: -; v_call: TRBV19; clone_size: -
cdr3_aa: ASSSGLAGVTQY; cdr3_length: 12; d_call: TRBD2; v_call: TRBV5-1; clone_size: -
cdr3_aa: ASSHLTDTQY; cdr3_length: 10; d_call: -; v_call: TRBV5-1; clone_size: -
cdr3_aa: ASSLERDNYGYT; cdr3_length: 12; d_call: -; v_call: TRBV5-1; clone_size: -
cdr3_aa: ASSFSRGQTEAF; cdr3_length: 12; d_call: TRBD1; v_call: TRBV5-4; clone_size: -
cdr3_aa: ASSLAGTGYGYT; cdr3_length: 12; d_call: TRBD1; v_call: TRBV28; clone_size: -
cdr3_aa: ASSLQGSNSPLH; cdr3_length: 12; d_call: -; v_call: TRBV27; clone_size: -
cdr3_aa: ASSIGIQATDTQY; cdr3_length: 13; d_call: -; v_call: TRBV9; clone_size: -
cdr3_aa: ASSAGRSYNEQF; cdr3_length: 12; d_call: -; v_call: TRBV2; clone_size: few
cdr3_aa: ASTPWTGEYEQY; cdr3_length: 12; d_call: TRBD1; v_call: TRBV7-8; clone_size: -
cdr3_aa: ASSDSGTGELF; cdr3_length: 11; d_call: -; v_call: TRBV6-4; clone_size: -
cdr3_aa: ASSLWLARVADTQY; cdr3_length: 14; d_call: -; v_call: TRBV5-6; clone_size: -
cdr3_aa: ASSLGLAYNEQF; cdr3_length: 12; d_call: -; v_call: TRBV7-2; clone_size: -
cdr3_aa: AQTEPYGYT; cdr3_length: 9; d_call: -; v_call: TRBV30; clone_size: -
cdr3_aa: ASSADRGSTDTQY; cdr3_length: 13; d_call: TRBD1; v_call: TRBV5-8; clone_size: few
cdr3_aa: ASSELGTGTDTQY; cdr3_length: 13; d_call: TRBD1; v_call: TRBV6-1; clone_size: once
cdr3_aa: ASSQRLAGLQTQY; cdr3_length: 13; d_call: TRBD2; v_call: TRBV5-4; clone_size: -
cdr3_aa: ATLLTLGTTGELF; cdr3_length: 13; d_call: -; v_call: TRBV6-6; clone_size: -
cdr3_aa: ASSPRGANTGELF; cdr3_length: 13; d_call: -; v_call: TRBV18; clone_size: -
cdr3_aa: ASSSITGYQETQY; cdr3_length: 13; d_call: -; v_call: TRBV28; clone_size: -
cdr3_aa: ASGPRTGAGELF; cdr3_length: 12; d_call: TRBD1; v_call: TRBV2; clone_size: once
cdr3_aa: AWSPPGGGLDEQF; cdr3_length: 13; d_call: -; v_call: TRBV30; clone_size: -
cdr3_aa: ASSLGDEQY; cdr3_length: 9; d_call: -; v_call: TRBV5-1; clone_size: -
cdr3_aa: ASRGSGTYEQF; cdr3_length: 11; d_call: -; v_call: TRBV6-5; clone_size: -
cdr3_aa: ASSLGQGAYEQY; cdr3_length: 12; d_call: TRBD1; v_call: TRBV5-4; clone_size: -
cdr3_aa: ASTSQDSNEKLF; cdr3_length: 12; d_call: -; v_call: TRBV28; clone_size: few
cdr3_aa: ASSYSTGVGDTQY; cdr3_length: 13; d_call: -; v_call: TRBV6-2/TRBV6-3; clone_size: few
cdr3_aa: ASSPNEVGQGGSTDTQY; cdr3_length: 17; d_call: TRBD1; v_call: TRBV18; clone_size: -
cdr3_aa: ASSEGTGNNSPLH; cdr3_length: 13; d_call: -; v_call: TRBV2; clone_size: -
cdr3_aa: SALDSYEQY; cdr3_length: 9; d_call: -; v_call: TRBV20-1; clone_size: -